The 32 T cell receptor beta chains below were found in one sample sequenced in a study of OX40 agonist ivuxolimab in advanced cancers. TCRdb's table, derived via immunoSEQ multiplex PCR, lists solely in-frame clones and lacks some. The data show tens of thousands of clones, over 80% seen once. The source was CD4+ or CD8+ T cells sorted from blood, collected in a trial of the OX40 agonist ivuxolimab. The receptors were sampled from an adult with an advanced solid tumor such as melanoma, head and neck, liver or kidney cancer.

This chain connects TRBV5-1 to TRBJ1-5; the match to TRBD1 covers 10 bases. The CDR3 length is 15 residues. Germline lookup yields CDR1 SGHRS and CDR2 YFSETQ. Unmatched junction bases numbered 1, after V lost 3 bases and J lost 1 base. CDR3 bases: TGCGCCAGCAGCTCGGGACAGGGGAGCAATCAGCCCCAGCATTTT. It translates to CASSSGQGSNQPQHF.

The chain links TRBV11-2 to TRBJ2-5, with D possibly matching TRBD1 (8 bases). CDR1 is SGHAT and CDR2 is FQNNGV in the germline V gene. The CDR3 totals 18 residues. V was trimmed by 0 bases and J by 2 bases, leaving 19 bases between them. CDR3 sequence (DNA): TGTGCCAGCAGCTTAGAGGGACAGGCAGAAGCGGGGCAAGAGACCCAGTACTTC. Its protein is CASSLEGQAEAGQETQYF. The whole variable domain, remainder taken from reference TRBV11-2 and TRBJ2-5, is EAGVAQSPRYKIIEKRQSVAFWCNPISGHATLYWYQQILGQGPKLLIQFQNNGVVDDSQLPKDRFSAERLKGVDSTLKIQPAKLEDSAVYLCASSLEGQAEAGQETQYFGPGTRLLVL.

On this clone: It is likely a read error, because the conserved phenylalanine at the end of the CDR3 is missing. The DNA is left out, because the CDR3 cannot be placed on it with certainty; the CDR3 is given as TCRdb lists it. The chain couples TRBV6-1 to TRBJ1-1. From germline, CDR1 is MNHNS and CDR2 SASEGT. The CDR3 spans 8 residues, counting both ends. The CDR3 sequence is CASSEGLI.

The CDR3 nucleotides are TGTGCCAGCAGTCAAGTCAGGCTAGCGGGAGGCTCCACAGATACGCAGTATTTT. It translates to CASSQVRLAGGSTDTQYF. The chain couples TRBV11-3 to TRBJ2-3; 11 bases align to TRBD2. This CDR3 is 18 amino acids long. Per the germline V gene, CDR1 is SGHNT and CDR2 is YENEEA. Trimming removed 6 bases from V and 2 bases from J; junction bases left unmatched: 13.

This clone was counted between two and nine times. CDR3 coding DNA: TGTGCCAGCATCTACCATCAACAAAGACCGGGACCAAGCACAGATACGCAGTATTTT. The encoded protein is CASIYHQQRPGPSTDTQYF. The chain couples TRBV11-2 to TRBJ2-3; D tentatively reads TRBD1 or TRBD2 (5 bases each). The CDR3 is 19 residues long. The germline V gene encodes CDR1 SGHAT and CDR2 FQNNGV. V was cut by 7 bases and J by 0 bases, with 26 bases left in between.

V gene TRBV2 combines with J gene TRBJ2-1, with TRBD2 identical over 8 bases. Germline lookup yields CDR1 SNHLY and CDR2 FYNNEI. This CDR3 spans 15 amino acids. V trimming: 6 bases; J trimming: 9 bases; junction bases outside the gene matches: 13. This chain's CDR3 is CASRESGRPPGEQFF. The CDR3 bases are TGTGCCAGCAGGGAAAGCGGGAGACCCCCGGGTGAGCAGTTCTTC.

The J gene is TRBJ1-5, the V gene TRBV28; TRBD1 matches at 7 bases. V was pared by 5 bases and J by 1 base, with 11 bases of the junction left unmatched. CDR1 MDHEN and CDR2 SYDVKM come from the germline V gene. The CDR3 has 17 residues. The CDR3 spells CASSLGQVWRSNQPQHF. The CDR3 bases are TGTGCCAGCAGTCTAGGACAGGTTTGGCGGAGCAATCAGCCCCAGCATTTT.

The chain carries TRBV4-1 and TRBJ1-1; 7 nucleotides match TRBD1. CDR3 length: 15 amino acids. Germline V CDR1 and CDR2: MGHRA, YSYEKL. V dropped 1 base and J dropped 4; count of bases not matched to a gene: 6. The CDR3 DNA follows: TGCGCCAGCAGCCAAGCCCCAGGGGGTTCCACTGAAGCTTTCTTT. Translated, it gives CASSQAPGGSTEAFF.

The chain carries TRBV5-1 and TRBJ2-5; TRBD2 is a possible D gene (6 bases). V was clipped by 2 bases and J by 3 bases, with 17 bases between them. CDR1 and CDR2 (germline): SGHRS, YFSETQ. The CDR3 totals 16 residues. The CDR3 loop reads CASSFSRGDLKETQYF. CDR3 DNA: TGCGCCAGCAGCTTTAGCCGCGGGGATCTTAAAGAGACCCAGTACTTC.

The gene calls are TRBV5-4 and TRBJ1-4, with 8 nucleotides matching TRBD1. From germline, CDR1 is SGHNT and CDR2 YYREEE (reference sequence). The CDR3 has 14 residues. The V and J ends lost 0 bases and 6 bases, in that order; junction bases with no gene match: 1. The DNA of the CDR3 is TGTGCCAGCAGCTTGGAACAGGGGGATGAAAAACTGTTTTTT. This gives the protein CASSLEQGDEKLFF.

This clone came up a few times. The chain links TRBV4-2 to TRBJ2-5; TRBD2 matches at 7 bases. Germline V gene lookup returns CDR1 LGHNA and CDR2 YNFKEQ. V shed 3 bases, J shed 3 bases, and the junction held 7 bases outside the gene matches. The CDR3 runs to 15 residues. The CDR3 DNA reads TGTGCCAGCAGCCATACCATGGGACTAAAAGAGACCCAGTACTTC. Translated, it gives CASSHTMGLKETQYF.

The chain joins TRBV5-1 to TRBJ2-4; TRBD2 matches 8 bases. Trimming removed 5 bases from V and 5 bases from J; junction bases left unmatched: 12. The CDR3 runs 16 residues. The germline V gene encodes CDR1 SGHRS and CDR2 YFSETQ. The CDR3 DNA is TGCGCCAGCAGAACCGGGATCTTAGCGGGACAAAACATTCAGTACTTC. Translation: CASRTGILAGQNIQYF. Together with reference TRBV5-1 and TRBJ2-4, the CDR3 gives the full variable domain: KAGVTQTPRYLIKTRGQQVTLSCSPISGHRSVSWYQQTPGQGLQFLFEYFSETQRNKGNFPGRFSGRQFSNSRSEMNVSTLELGDSALYLCASRTGILAGQNIQYFGAGTRLSVL.

The chain uses TRBV7-2 and TRBJ1-2, with 8 bases identical to TRBD1. Germline trimming cut 4 bases from V and 8 bases from J; bases unmatched to any gene: 9. The germline V gene has CDR1 SGHTA and CDR2 FQGNSA. This CDR3 contains 14 residues. This CDR3 is CASSSRQGRTGYTF. CDR3 in DNA: TGTGCCAGCAGCTCTAGACAGGGGAGAACAGGCTACACCTTC.

The chain combines TRBV5-1 with TRBJ2-1; 9 bases agree with TRBD2. Germline V gene sequence: CDR1 SGHRS, CDR2 YFSETQ. The CDR3 runs to 16 residues. V trimming: 0 bases; J trimming: 6 bases; junction bases outside the gene matches: 7. DNA for the CDR3: TGCGCCAGCAGCTTGGAGTTGCTAGCGGGGACCAATGAGCAGTTCTTC. Its protein product is CASSLELLAGTNEQFF.

In regard to this clone: The sample has other DNA sequences that encode this CDR3 too. The V gene is TRBV7-9, the J gene TRBJ1-5, with D possibly being TRBD1 (5 bases). Deletions cut 1 base from V and 6 bases from J, with 10 bases between. CDR3 length equals 14 residues. Germline lookup yields CDR1 SEHNR and CDR2 FQNEAQ (reference sequence). CDR3 residues: CASSLGQGGQPQHF. For the CDR3, the DNA is TGTGCCAGCAGCTTAGGGCAGGGAGGTCAGCCCCAGCATTTT.

This clone has just one count. The J gene is TRBJ2-7, the V gene TRBV23-1, with TRBD2 matching over 8 bases. TRBV23-1 is treated as an ORF (open reading frame) with a function not yet certain. This CDR3 spans 20 amino acids. The J segment lost 6 bases and the V segment lost 0 bases, leaving 22 bases of the junction unmatched. CDR3 region: CASSQSVSGSKKTLPGEQYF. CDR3 nucleotides: TGCGCCAGCAGTCAATCGGTCAGCGGGAGTAAAAAAACCCTCCCGGGCGAGCAGTACTTC.

V is TRBV27 and J is TRBJ2-3; D possibly corresponds to TRBD1 (6 bases). The CDR3 contains 11 residues. V was trimmed by 6 bases and J by 10 bases, leaving 11 bases between them. The germline gives CDR1 MNHEY, CDR2 SMNVEV (reference sequence). CDR3 loop: CASRRSGAQYF. The CDR3 DNA reads as TGTGCCAGCAGACGGTCAGGGGCGCAGTATTTT.

The genes are TRBV27 and TRBJ2-7, with TRBD1 identical over 9 bases. The CDR3 is 14 amino acids. The V gene end was trimmed by 3 bases and the J gene end by 4 bases; junction bases not matched to a gene: 4. Germline values: CDR1 MNHEY, CDR2 SMNVEV (reference sequence). The CDR3 bases are TGTGCCAGCAGTTTTAGGGGACAGGGTTACGAGCAGTACTTC. It is translated as CASSFRGQGYEQYF.

This clone appeared once. The genes are TRBV7-9 and TRBJ2-2; the D gene is possibly TRBD1 (6 bases). The CDR3 totals 15 residues. Deletions cut 1 base from V and 4 bases from J, with 10 bases between. Per the germline V gene, CDR1 is SEHNR and CDR2 is FQNEAQ (reference sequence). The CDR3: CASSLEAGVTGELFF. The CDR3 DNA is TGTGCCAGCAGCTTAGAGGCAGGGGTCACCGGGGAGCTGTTTTTT.

The chain uses TRBV18 and TRBJ2-1, with 9 bases fitting TRBD2. This CDR3 spans 15 amino acids. Germline values: CDR1 KGHSH, CDR2 LQKENI. Losses at the gene ends were 3 bases for V and 4 bases for J; bases not matched to a gene: 4. The CDR3 bases are TGTGCCAGCTCACCCGCTAGCGGGACTTACAATGAGCAGTTCTTC. Translation: CASSPASGTYNEQFF. The entire variable domain, with the rest obtained from reference TRBV18 and TRBJ2-1, is as follows: NAGVMQNPRHLVRRRGQEARLRCSPMKGHSHVYWYRQLPEEGLKFMVYLQKENIIDESGMPKERFSAEFPKEGPSILRIQQVVRGDSAAYFCASSPASGTYNEQFFGPGTRLTVL.

J is TRBJ2-3 and V is TRBV4-2; D is unclear. Trimming removed 5 bases from V and 5 bases from J, with 11 bases in between. The CDR3 is 13 residues long. The germline V gene encodes CDR1 LGHNA and CDR2 YNFKEQ. The CDR3 is CASSFWTLDTQYF. In nucleotides, the CDR3 is TGTGCCAGCAGCTTTTGGACCCTAGATACGCAGTATTTT.

This rearrangement joins TRBV25-1 to TRBJ2-7, with TRBD1 identical over 8 bases. Germline lookup yields CDR1 MGHDK and CDR2 SYGVNS. The length of the CDR3 is 14 residues. Losses at the gene ends were 4 bases for V and 5 bases for J; bases not matched to a gene: 7. This CDR3 reads CASSGYRGVDEQYF. In DNA form, the CDR3 reads TGTGCCAGCAGTGGGTACAGGGGGGTCGACGAGCAGTACTTC.

CDR3 protein: CASSESGAQPQHF. CDR3 nucleotide sequence: TGTGCCAGCAGCGAATCAGGGGCTCAGCCCCAGCATTTT. The rearrangement joins TRBV9 to TRBJ1-5; possibly TRBD1 for D (6 bases). This CDR3 comprises 13 residues. The germline V gene encodes CDR1 SGDLS and CDR2 YYNGEE. Trimming stripped 3 bases from V and 6 bases from J, with 10 bases between.

A single count supports this clone. This chain uses TRBV4-1 with TRBJ2-7; TRBD1 aligns across 11 bases. Germline V lookup: CDR1 MGHRA, CDR2 YSYEKL. J was trimmed by 3 bases and V by 6 bases; bases with no gene match: 4. The CDR3 loop spans 14 amino acids. The CDR3 DNA follows: TGCGCCAGCAGTTCCGGGACAGGGGGCTACGAGCAGTACTTC. Its protein product is CASSSGTGGYEQYF.

The chain has TRBV9 and TRBJ2-2, with D possibly matching TRBD2 (5 bases). V was clipped by 0 bases and J by 1 base, with 7 bases between them. The CDR3 is made up of 15 amino acids. The germline V gene encodes CDR1 SGDLS and CDR2 YYNGEE. The CDR3 loop reads CASSVGAGNTGELFF. CDR3 nucleotides: TGTGCCAGCAGCGTAGGGGCGGGGAACACCGGGGAGCTGTTTTTT.

The chain uses TRBV28 and TRBJ2-7; 11 bases agree with TRBD2. Germline V gene lookup returns CDR1 MDHEN and CDR2 SYDVKM. The CDR3 contains 15 residues. With V trimmed by 3 bases and J by 2 bases, 3 bases remained unmatched. The CDR3: CASSLTSGTPYEQYF. The CDR3 DNA reads as TGTGCCAGCAGTTTGACTAGCGGGACCCCCTACGAGCAGTACTTC.

The chain's CDR3 is CASSLQTTYSNQPQHF. The DNA of the CDR3 is TGTGCCAGCAGCTTACAGACAACTTATAGCAATCAGCCCCAGCATTTT. The genes are TRBV7-8 and TRBJ1-5; D ambiguous. V was clipped by 2 bases and J by 0 bases, with 11 bases between them. CDR1 is SGHVS and CDR2 is FQNEAQ in the germline V gene. The CDR3 spans 16 residues. Looking up the rest from reference TRBV7-8 and TRBJ1-5 gives the full variable domain: GAGVSQSPRYKVAKRGQDVALRCDPISGHVSLFWYQQALGQGPEFLTYFQNEAQLDKSGLPSDRFFAERPEGSVSTLKIQRTQQEDSAVYLCASSLQTTYSNQPQHFGDGTRLSIL.

The genes are TRBV13 and TRBJ1-5; D unclear. V was cut by 2 bases and J by 3 bases, with 11 bases left in between. This CDR3 is 15 amino acids long. The germline V gene encodes CDR1 PRHDT and CDR2 FYEKMQ (reference sequence). The CDR3 loop is CASSLRRALNQPQHF. For the CDR3, the DNA is TGTGCCAGCAGCTTACGGAGGGCTCTCAATCAGCCCCAGCATTTT. The full variable domain, in which reference TRBV13 and TRBJ1-5 provide the parts outside the CDR3, is AAGVIQSPRHLIKEKRETATLKCYPIPRHDTVYWYQQGPGQDPQFLISFYEKMQSDKGSIPDRFSAQQFSDYHSELNMSSLELGDSALYFCASSLRRALNQPQHFGDGTRLSIL.

The chain uses TRBV6-5 and TRBJ1-1; no clear D gene. CDR3 length: 14 residues. Germline V gene data show CDR1 as MNHEY and CDR2 as SVGAGI. V lost 2 bases, J lost 6 bases, and 13 bases lay in between. CDR3 in DNA: TGTGCCAGCAGTTACGCCGAAAGGATTCCTGAAGCTTTCTTT. Translation gives CASSYAERIPEAFF.

In DNA, the CDR3 is TGTGCCAGTAAAGCGGGAGAGGTGGACACCGGGGAGCTGTTTTTT. Its translation is CASKAGEVDTGELFF. This chain joins TRBV19 and TRBJ2-2; TRBD2 aligns across 8 bases. After removal of 7 bases from V and 3 bases from J, the junction contained 7 bases not matched to a gene. Germline V gene data show CDR1 as LNHDA and CDR2 as SQIVND (reference sequence). This CDR3 spans 15 amino acids.

The genes are TRBV10-3 and TRBJ2-4, with TRBD2 as a possible D gene (6 bases). This CDR3 has 15 residues. V lost 5 bases and J lost 5, with 16 bases in between. Germline V gene sequence: CDR1 ENHRY, CDR2 SYGVKD. CDR3 in amino acids: CAISSWRDGENIQYF. DNA for the CDR3: TGTGCCATCAGTTCCTGGCGGGATGGCGAAAACATTCAGTACTTC.

J is TRBJ2-3 and V is TRBV30; 9 positions match TRBD2. The CDR3 is 15 amino acids. Trimming at V came to 2 bases and at J to 2 bases, leaving 5 bases not matched to a gene. Germline lookup yields CDR1 GTSNPN and CDR2 SVGIG (reference sequence). Here the CDR3 reads CAWSRTSDNTDTQYF. The CDR3 coding sequence is TGTGCCTGGAGTCGGACTAGCGACAACACAGATACGCAGTATTTT.